This T cell receptor (beta chain) was identified in a study of blood T cell repertoires in COVID-19. In its sample, this clone was seen once. The repertoire was sequenced with immunoSEQ multiplex PCR; TCRdb's copy has only in-frame clones and lacks some. The sample has roughly 150,000 clones, 65% to 85% seen once. The source is a woman over 75 with acute or convalescent COVID-19. The specimen was peripheral blood.

CDR3 loop: CASSLVQVNTEAFF. The CDR3 coding sequence is TGTGCCAGCAGCTTGGTACAGGTGAACACTGAAGCTTTCTTT. The V and J genes are TRBV5-5 and TRBJ1-1; TRBD1 might be the D (5 bases). This CDR3 comprises 14 residues. Looked up from germline, CDR1 is SGHKS and CDR2 is YYEKEE (reference sequence). Trimming took 0 bases from V and 0 from J, leaving 6 bases between them.